Listed below are T cell receptor beta chains from one sample, sequenced in a study of CD8 T cells in ankylosing spondylitis. One entry per CDR3 protein, called by TCRdb with MiXCR from the 5' RACE reads. The sample includes about 200,000 distinct CDR3 sequences, 5.5% to 7.5% of them seen just once. The sample consisted of blood, either unsorted or a sorted T cell fraction (not recorded which). These receptors all stem from a male donor with ankylosing spondylitis. The CDR3 runs from the conserved cysteine through the conserved F or W. The order of the fields is V gene, clone size, D gene, J gene, CDR3 protein, CDR3 DNA. D genes are given only for firm matches. For some rows the clone size is stated as once, few or many, or as a class when expanded; others skip it.

v_gene: TRBV12-3/TRBV12-4; abundance: many; d_gene: TRBD1; j_gene: TRBJ2-7; CDR3aa: CASKGQNSYEQYF; CDR3nt: TGTGCCAGCAAGGGACAGAACTCCTACGAGCAGTACTTC
v_gene: TRBV9; abundance: many; d_gene: TRBD1; j_gene: TRBJ2-7; CDR3aa: CASSLGTGVSYEQYF; CDR3nt: TGTGCCAGCAGCCTGGGGACAGGGGTCTCCTACGAGCAGTACTTC
v_gene: TRBV7-6; abundance: .; d_gene: TRBD2; j_gene: TRBJ2-1; CDR3aa: CASSLDLGGRMSYNEQFF; CDR3nt: TGTGCCAGCAGCTTAGACCTTGGCGGGAGGATGTCCTACAATGAGCAGTTCTTC
v_gene: TRBV28; abundance: many; d_gene: TRBD1; j_gene: TRBJ2-1; CDR3aa: CASSRTGVNEQFF; CDR3nt: TGTGCCAGCAGCCGGACAGGGGTTAATGAGCAGTTCTTC
v_gene: TRBV27; abundance: many; d_gene: TRBD2; j_gene: TRBJ2-1; CDR3aa: CASSLSTPTSGYYNEQFF; CDR3nt: TGTGCCAGCAGTTTATCGACCCCGACTAGCGGGTACTACAATGAGCAGTTCTTC
v_gene: TRBV4-3; abundance: .; d_gene: .; j_gene: TRBJ1-1; CDR3aa: CASSQEMVNTEAFF; CDR3nt: TGCGCCAGCAGCCAGGAGATGGTGAACACTGAAGCTTTCTTT
v_gene: TRBV19; abundance: .; d_gene: TRBD1; j_gene: TRBJ2-3; CDR3aa: CASSIGFAGTDSTDTQYF; CDR3nt: TGTGCCAGTAGTATCGGTTTTGCTGGGACAGACAGCACAGATACGCAGTATTTT
v_gene: TRBV11-2; abundance: many; d_gene: .; j_gene: TRBJ2-1; CDR3aa: CASSGSGTYNEQFF; CDR3nt: TGTGCCAGCAGCGGGTCGGGAACCTACAATGAGCAGTTCTTC
v_gene: TRBV12-3/TRBV12-4; abundance: many; d_gene: .; j_gene: TRBJ1-1; CDR3aa: CASSQGQTEAFF; CDR3nt: TGTGCCAGCAGTCAAGGACAAACTGAAGCTTTCTTT
v_gene: TRBV5-1; abundance: .; d_gene: .; j_gene: TRBJ1-2; CDR3aa: CASSLPVLRVDYGYTF; CDR3nt: TGCGCCAGCAGCTTGCCCGTACTACGGGTGGACTATGGCTACACCTTC
v_gene: TRBV29-1; abundance: many; d_gene: .; j_gene: TRBJ1-2; CDR3aa: CSAATLNYGYTF; CDR3nt: TGCAGCGCCGCGACACTGAACTATGGCTACACCTTC
v_gene: TRBV6-1; abundance: many; d_gene: .; j_gene: TRBJ1-2; CDR3aa: CASSSSPSPANYGYTF; CDR3nt: TGTGCCAGCAGTAGCTCTCCCTCCCCAGCTAACTATGGCTACACCTTC
v_gene: TRBV4-3; abundance: few; d_gene: TRBD1; j_gene: TRBJ1-5; CDR3aa: CASSPGTGSNQPQHF; CDR3nt: TGCGCCAGCAGCCCCGGGACAGGTAGCAATCAGCCCCAGCATTTT
v_gene: TRBV11-1; abundance: .; d_gene: .; j_gene: TRBJ2-1; CDR3aa: CASSLSLTEQFF; CDR3nt: TGTGCCAGCAGCTTAAGTCTGACAGAGCAGTTCTTC
v_gene: TRBV14; abundance: many; d_gene: TRBD1; j_gene: TRBJ2-7; CDR3aa: CASSHRRTGGTYEQYF; CDR3nt: TGTGCCAGCAGCCATCGTAGGACAGGGGGGACCTACGAGCAGTACTTC
v_gene: TRBV5-6; abundance: .; d_gene: .; j_gene: TRBJ1-2; CDR3aa: CASSTDNRGGYTF; CDR3nt: TGTGCCAGCAGCACGGACAACCGAGGGGGCTACACCTTC
v_gene: TRBV27; abundance: many; d_gene: TRBD2; j_gene: TRBJ2-3; CDR3aa: CASRKLAGLADTQYF; CDR3nt: TGTGCCAGCAGAAAACTAGCGGGACTGGCAGATACGCAGTATTTT
v_gene: TRBV11-3; abundance: few; d_gene: TRBD1; j_gene: TRBJ1-2; CDR3aa: CASSLTGLGYTF; CDR3nt: TGTGCCAGCAGCCTGACAGGGCTTGGCTACACCTTC
v_gene: TRBV11-2; abundance: .; d_gene: .; j_gene: TRBJ2-1; CDR3aa: CASSLGGGPVHEQFF; CDR3nt: TGTGCCAGCAGCTTAGGAGGGGGACCGGTACATGAGCAGTTCTTC
v_gene: TRBV20-1; abundance: .; d_gene: .; j_gene: TRBJ1-2; CDR3aa: CSAGSVDYGYTF; CDR3nt: TGCAGTGCCGGATCCGTAGACTATGGCTACACCTTC
v_gene: TRBV29-1; abundance: few; d_gene: TRBD2; j_gene: TRBJ2-1; CDR3aa: CSAGGLSGTLYNEQFF; CDR3nt: TGCAGCGCCGGGGGACTATCGGGGACCTTGTACAATGAGCAGTTCTTC
v_gene: TRBV5-1; abundance: .; d_gene: .; j_gene: TRBJ2-5; CDR3aa: CASSLEEVNVYQETQYF; CDR3nt: TGCGCCAGCAGCTTGGAAGAGGTGAATGTGTACCAAGAGACCCAGTACTTC
v_gene: TRBV27; abundance: many; d_gene: TRBD2; j_gene: TRBJ2-1; CDR3aa: CASSSVLAGSYNEQFF; CDR3nt: TGTGCCAGCAGTTCGGTACTAGCGGGCTCTTACAATGAGCAGTTCTTC
v_gene: TRBV15; abundance: .; d_gene: .; j_gene: TRBJ2-3; CDR3aa: CATSRPMAGVNAADTQYF; CDR3nt: TGTGCCACCAGCAGACCGATGGCAGGGGTAAACGCGGCAGATACGCAGTATTTT
v_gene: TRBV27; abundance: many; d_gene: .; j_gene: TRBJ2-1; CDR3aa: CASSSSGTSYNEQFF; CDR3nt: TGTGCCAGCAGTTCGTCCGGGACTTCCTACAATGAGCAGTTCTTC
v_gene: TRBV28; abundance: few; d_gene: TRBD2; j_gene: TRBJ2-1; CDR3aa: CASAAGVRYYNEQFF; CDR3nt: TGTGCCAGCGCAGCGGGAGTAAGGTACTACAATGAGCAGTTCTTC
v_gene: TRBV7-9; abundance: many; d_gene: .; j_gene: TRBJ1-1; CDR3aa: CASSLVAWNTEAFF; CDR3nt: TGTGCCAGCAGCTTAGTCGCTTGGAACACTGAAGCTTTCTTT
v_gene: TRBV9; abundance: many; d_gene: TRBD1; j_gene: TRBJ1-1; CDR3aa: CASSVPGPGGPEAFF; CDR3nt: TGTGCCAGCAGCGTCCCGGGGCCAGGGGGCCCTGAAGCTTTCTTT
v_gene: TRBV13; abundance: .; d_gene: TRBD1; j_gene: TRBJ2-1; CDR3aa: CASSSDRVYNEQFF; CDR3nt: TGTGCCAGCAGCTCGGACAGGGTCTACAATGAGCAGTTCTTC
v_gene: TRBV6-5; abundance: many; d_gene: .; j_gene: TRBJ1-2; CDR3aa: CASRYTGGSTYGYTF; CDR3nt: TGTGCCAGCAGGTACACAGGCGGGTCCACCTATGGCTACACCTTC
v_gene: TRBV6-2/TRBV6-3; abundance: many; d_gene: TRBD2; j_gene: TRBJ2-5; CDR3aa: CASTHGGGPKETQYF; CDR3nt: TGTGCCAGCACCCACGGCGGGGGGCCCAAGGAGACCCAGTACTTC
v_gene: TRBV11-2; abundance: few; d_gene: .; j_gene: TRBJ2-4; CDR3aa: CASSPLRDPPVAKNIQYF; CDR3nt: TGTGCCAGCAGCCCCCTTCGGGACCCTCCAGTAGCCAAAAACATTCAGTACTTC
v_gene: TRBV27; abundance: many; d_gene: TRBD1; j_gene: TRBJ2-3; CDR3aa: CASSLRGIQGDTQYF; CDR3nt: TGTGCCAGCAGTTTAAGGGGTATACAGGGGGATACGCAGTATTTT
v_gene: TRBV15; abundance: .; d_gene: .; j_gene: TRBJ2-3; CDR3aa: CATSRDIWMVGTDTQYF; CDR3nt: TGTGCCACCAGCAGAGATATTTGGATGGTGGGCACAGATACGCAGTATTTT
v_gene: TRBV20-1; abundance: .; d_gene: .; j_gene: TRBJ1-2; CDR3aa: CSARPLRPGYTF; CDR3nt: TGCAGTGCTAGACCCCTCCGACCTGGCTACACCTTC
v_gene: TRBV29-1; abundance: many; d_gene: .; j_gene: TRBJ1-1; CDR3aa: CSSWSGRGTEAFF; CDR3nt: TGCAGCTCCTGGTCAGGGAGAGGCACTGAAGCTTTCTTT
v_gene: TRBV12-3/TRBV12-4; abundance: many; d_gene: .; j_gene: TRBJ2-1; CDR3aa: CASSPSAYNEQFF; CDR3nt: TGTGCCAGCAGTCCCTCTGCCTACAATGAGCAGTTCTTC
v_gene: TRBV4-3; abundance: .; d_gene: .; j_gene: TRBJ2-7; CDR3aa: CASSQGSGPFSYEQYF; CDR3nt: TGCGCCAGCAGCCAAGGGAGCGGTCCATTTTCCTACGAGCAGTACTTC
v_gene: TRBV7-9; abundance: many; d_gene: .; j_gene: TRBJ1-6; CDR3aa: CASSRGQAGKSALHF; CDR3nt: TGTGCCAGCAGCCGGGGGCAGGCAGGGAAGAGTGCCCTCCACTTT
v_gene: TRBV27; abundance: many; d_gene: .; j_gene: TRBJ1-2; CDR3aa: CASSLRQSYGYTF; CDR3nt: TGTGCCAGCAGTTTAAGACAAAGCTATGGCTACACCTTC
v_gene: TRBV4-2; abundance: many; d_gene: TRBD1; j_gene: TRBJ2-7; CDR3aa: CASSQGQGYPEQYF; CDR3nt: TGTGCCAGCAGCCAAGGACAGGGGTACCCCGAGCAGTACTTC
v_gene: TRBV29-1; abundance: few; d_gene: .; j_gene: TRBJ1-1; CDR3aa: CSATGNTEAFF; CDR3nt: TGCAGTGCGACAGGGAACACTGAAGCTTTCTTT
v_gene: TRBV6-5; abundance: many; d_gene: TRBD2; j_gene: TRBJ2-1; CDR3aa: CASSYSAGGYGNEQFF; CDR3nt: TGTGCCAGCAGTTACTCTGCGGGGGGGTATGGCAATGAGCAGTTCTTC
v_gene: TRBV25-1; abundance: many; d_gene: .; j_gene: TRBJ2-5; CDR3aa: CASSEIGRTLRETQYF; CDR3nt: TGTGCCAGCAGTGAAATTGGAAGGACCCTCAGAGAGACCCAGTACTTC
v_gene: TRBV7-8; abundance: many; d_gene: TRBD2; j_gene: TRBJ2-7; CDR3aa: CASRPGGLTYEQYF; CDR3nt: TGTGCCTCCCGCCCGGGAGGGCTCACCTACGAGCAGTACTTC
v_gene: TRBV4-2; abundance: few; d_gene: .; j_gene: TRBJ2-7; CDR3aa: CASSQDWAGGPWEQYF; CDR3nt: TGTGCCAGCAGCCAAGATTGGGCCGGGGGCCCTTGGGAGCAGTACTTC
v_gene: TRBV18; abundance: .; d_gene: .; j_gene: TRBJ2-1; CDR3aa: CASSPSRAQAVEVNEQFF; CDR3nt: TGTGCCAGCTCTCCCAGTAGAGCACAGGCGGTCGAGGTTAATGAGCAGTTCTTC
v_gene: TRBV6-5; abundance: .; d_gene: .; j_gene: TRBJ1-1; CDR3aa: CASSYLGAVEAFF; CDR3nt: TGTGCCAGCAGTTACCTTGGGGCAGTTGAAGCTTTCTTT
v_gene: TRBV7-9; abundance: many; d_gene: .; j_gene: TRBJ2-7; CDR3aa: CASSLTDGRVYEQYF; CDR3nt: TGTGCCAGCAGCTTAACCGACGGTCGAGTCTACGAGCAGTACTTC
v_gene: TRBV27; abundance: many; d_gene: TRBD1; j_gene: TRBJ2-1; CDR3aa: CASSLGQGYNEQFF; CDR3nt: TGTGCCAGCAGTTTGGGACAGGGGTACAATGAGCAGTTCTTC
v_gene: TRBV27; abundance: many; d_gene: .; j_gene: TRBJ2-3; CDR3aa: CASSLLKGLPHTRDTQYF; CDR3nt: TGTGCCAGCAGTTTATTGAAGGGGTTACCCCACACACGTGATACGCAGTATTTT
v_gene: TRBV5-1; abundance: many; d_gene: .; j_gene: TRBJ2-1; CDR3aa: CASSLSAGMSYNEQFF; CDR3nt: TGCGCCAGCAGCTTGTCGGCGGGGATGTCCTACAATGAGCAGTTCTTC
v_gene: TRBV5-1; abundance: many; d_gene: .; j_gene: TRBJ1-1; CDR3aa: CASSLRTPLNTEAFF; CDR3nt: TGCGCCAGCTCCCTCCGGACACCCTTGAACACTGAAGCTTTCTTT
v_gene: TRBV29-1; abundance: many; d_gene: TRBD2; j_gene: TRBJ2-7; CDR3aa: CSIRTSGSLLYEQYF; CDR3nt: TGCAGCATTAGGACTAGCGGGAGTCTTCTCTACGAGCAGTACTTC
v_gene: TRBV2; abundance: many; d_gene: TRBD2; j_gene: TRBJ2-5; CDR3aa: CASHSGLAGVETQYF; CDR3nt: TGTGCCAGCCACTCGGGACTAGCGGGAGTTGAGACCCAGTACTTC
v_gene: TRBV12-3/TRBV12-4; abundance: many; d_gene: .; j_gene: TRBJ2-3; CDR3aa: CASSFLASMGDTQYF; CDR3nt: TGTGCCAGCAGTTTCCTAGCGAGCATGGGAGATACGCAGTATTTT
v_gene: TRBV28; abundance: many; d_gene: .; j_gene: TRBJ2-3; CDR3aa: CASSMANTDTQYF; CDR3nt: TGTGCCAGCAGCATGGCGAACACAGATACGCAGTATTTT
v_gene: TRBV6-1; abundance: few; d_gene: TRBD1; j_gene: TRBJ2-7; CDR3aa: CASTGTGIYEQYF; CDR3nt: TGTGCCAGCACAGGGACAGGGATTTACGAGCAGTACTTC
v_gene: TRBV5-1; abundance: many; d_gene: TRBD1; j_gene: TRBJ2-7; CDR3aa: CASSWGQGIAEQYF; CDR3nt: TGCGCCAGCAGCTGGGGACAGGGGATAGCCGAGCAGTACTTC
v_gene: TRBV11-1; abundance: many; d_gene: TRBD2; j_gene: TRBJ2-3; CDR3aa: CASSLAASGGASTDTQYF; CDR3nt: TGTGCCAGCAGCTTAGCAGCTAGCGGGGGCGCTAGCACAGATACGCAGTATTTT